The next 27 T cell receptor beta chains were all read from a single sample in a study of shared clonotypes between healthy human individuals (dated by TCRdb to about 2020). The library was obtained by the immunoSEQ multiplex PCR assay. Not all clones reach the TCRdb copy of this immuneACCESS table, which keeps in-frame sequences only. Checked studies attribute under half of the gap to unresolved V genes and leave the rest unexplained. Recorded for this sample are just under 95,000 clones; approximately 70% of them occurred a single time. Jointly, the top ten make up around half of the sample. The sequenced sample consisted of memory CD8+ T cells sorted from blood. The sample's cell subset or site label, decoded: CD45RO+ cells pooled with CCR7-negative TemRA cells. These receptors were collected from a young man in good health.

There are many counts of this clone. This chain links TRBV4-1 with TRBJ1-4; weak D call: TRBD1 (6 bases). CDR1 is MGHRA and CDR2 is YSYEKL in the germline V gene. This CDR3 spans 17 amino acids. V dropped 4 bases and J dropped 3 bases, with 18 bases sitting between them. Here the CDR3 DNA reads TGCGCCAGCAGCCTCCTGGGAGGGGGACCACCTAATGAAAAACTGTTTTTT. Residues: CASSLLGGGPPNEKLFF.

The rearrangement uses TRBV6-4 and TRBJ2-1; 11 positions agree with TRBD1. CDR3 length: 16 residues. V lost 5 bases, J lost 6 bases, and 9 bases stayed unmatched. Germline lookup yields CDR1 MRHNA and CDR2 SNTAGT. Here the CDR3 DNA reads TGTGCCAGCAGTAAAACCGGGACAGGGGGTCCCAATGAGCAGTTCTTC. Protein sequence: CASSKTGTGGPNEQFF.

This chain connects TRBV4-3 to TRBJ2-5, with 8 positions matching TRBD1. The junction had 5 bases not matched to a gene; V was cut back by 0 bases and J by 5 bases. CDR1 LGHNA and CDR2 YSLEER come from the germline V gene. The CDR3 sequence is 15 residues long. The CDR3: CASSQDRGPAETQYF. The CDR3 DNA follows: TGCGCCAGCAGCCAAGACAGGGGGCCTGCGGAGACCCAGTACTTC.

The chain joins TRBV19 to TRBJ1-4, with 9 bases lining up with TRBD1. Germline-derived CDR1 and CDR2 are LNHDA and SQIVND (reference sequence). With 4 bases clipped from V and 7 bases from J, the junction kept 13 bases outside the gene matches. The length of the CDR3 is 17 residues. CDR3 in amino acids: CASSKLGQGYASEKLFF. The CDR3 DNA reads TGTGCCAGTAGTAAACTCGGACAGGGGTATGCGAGTGAAAAACTGTTTTTT.

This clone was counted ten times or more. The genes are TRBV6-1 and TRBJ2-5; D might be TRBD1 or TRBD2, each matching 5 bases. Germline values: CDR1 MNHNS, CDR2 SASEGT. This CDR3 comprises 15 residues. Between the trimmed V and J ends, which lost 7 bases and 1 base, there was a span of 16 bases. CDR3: CASIRTATAQETQYF. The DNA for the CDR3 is TGTGCCAGCATTAGGACTGCGACAGCCCAAGAGACCCAGTACTTC.

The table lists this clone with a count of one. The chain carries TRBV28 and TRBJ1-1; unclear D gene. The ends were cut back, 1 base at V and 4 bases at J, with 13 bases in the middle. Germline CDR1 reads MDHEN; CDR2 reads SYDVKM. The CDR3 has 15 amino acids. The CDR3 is CASSLSLSTGTEAFF. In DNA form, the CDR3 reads TGTGCCAGCAGTTTATCCCTTAGCACGGGCACTGAAGCTTTCTTT.

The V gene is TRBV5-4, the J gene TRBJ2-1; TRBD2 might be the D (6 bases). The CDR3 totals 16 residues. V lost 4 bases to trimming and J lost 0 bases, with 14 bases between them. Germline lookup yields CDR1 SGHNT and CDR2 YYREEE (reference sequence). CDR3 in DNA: TGTGCCAGCAGCCCCGACACTAGCCTCTCCTACAATGAGCAGTTCTTC. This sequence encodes CASSPDTSLSYNEQFF.

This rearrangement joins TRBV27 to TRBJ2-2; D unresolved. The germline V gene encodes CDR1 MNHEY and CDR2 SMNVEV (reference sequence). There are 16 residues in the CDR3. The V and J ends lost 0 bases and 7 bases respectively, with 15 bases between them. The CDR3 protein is CASSLSPSWKGGELFF. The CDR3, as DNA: TGTGCCAGCAGTTTATCTCCCTCTTGGAAGGGCGGGGAGCTGTTTTTT.

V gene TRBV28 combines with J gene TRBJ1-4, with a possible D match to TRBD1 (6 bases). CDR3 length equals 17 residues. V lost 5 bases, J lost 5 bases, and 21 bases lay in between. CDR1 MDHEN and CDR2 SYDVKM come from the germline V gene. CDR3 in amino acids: CASSMLGGAWRNEKLFF. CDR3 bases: TGTGCCAGCAGTATGTTGGGGGGCGCGTGGAGGAATGAAAAACTGTTTTTT.

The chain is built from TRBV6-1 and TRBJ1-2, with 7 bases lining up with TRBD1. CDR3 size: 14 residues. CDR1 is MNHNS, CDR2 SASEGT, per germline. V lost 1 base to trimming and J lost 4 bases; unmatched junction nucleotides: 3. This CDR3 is CASSEDGTVYGYTF. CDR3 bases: TGTGCCAGCAGTGAAGACGGGACAGTCTATGGCTACACCTTC.

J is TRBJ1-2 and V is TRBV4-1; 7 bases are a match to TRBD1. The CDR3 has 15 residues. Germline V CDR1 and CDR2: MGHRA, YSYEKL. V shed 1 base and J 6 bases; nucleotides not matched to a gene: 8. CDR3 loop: CASSQAPGTANGYTF. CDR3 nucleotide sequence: TGCGCCAGCAGCCAAGCCCCCGGGACAGCGAATGGCTACACCTTC.

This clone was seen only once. CDR3 protein: CATSRIKQGKLGYTF. CDR3 sequence (DNA): TGTGCCACCAGCAGGATAAAACAGGGCAAACTTGGCTACACCTTC. V is TRBV15 and J is TRBJ1-2; possible D gene TRBD1, 6 bases. V gave up 3 bases and J gave up 7 bases, with 18 bases separating them. Per the germline V gene, CDR1 is LNHNV and CDR2 is YYDKDF (reference sequence). The CDR3 runs to 15 residues.

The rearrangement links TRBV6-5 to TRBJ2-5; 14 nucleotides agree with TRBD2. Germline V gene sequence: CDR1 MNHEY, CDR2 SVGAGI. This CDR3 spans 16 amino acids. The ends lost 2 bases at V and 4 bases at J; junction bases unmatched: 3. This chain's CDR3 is CASSYSGLAGGETQYF. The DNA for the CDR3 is TGTGCCAGCAGTTACAGCGGACTAGCGGGAGGAGAGACCCAGTACTTC.

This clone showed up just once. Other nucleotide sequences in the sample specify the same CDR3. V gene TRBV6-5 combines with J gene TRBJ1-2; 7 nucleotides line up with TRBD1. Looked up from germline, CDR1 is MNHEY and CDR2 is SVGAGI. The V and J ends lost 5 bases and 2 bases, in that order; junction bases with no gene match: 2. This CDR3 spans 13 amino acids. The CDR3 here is CASSPTGNYGYTF. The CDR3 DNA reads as TGTGCCAGCAGTCCGACAGGGAACTATGGCTACACCTTC.

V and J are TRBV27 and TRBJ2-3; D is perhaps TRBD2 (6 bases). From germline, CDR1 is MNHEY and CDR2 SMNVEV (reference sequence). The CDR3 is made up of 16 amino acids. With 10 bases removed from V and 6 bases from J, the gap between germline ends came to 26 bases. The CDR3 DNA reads TGTGCCACCGCCTCCGGGGGAGCGGGCCGGACGGATACGCAGTATTTT. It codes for CATASGGAGRTDTQYF.

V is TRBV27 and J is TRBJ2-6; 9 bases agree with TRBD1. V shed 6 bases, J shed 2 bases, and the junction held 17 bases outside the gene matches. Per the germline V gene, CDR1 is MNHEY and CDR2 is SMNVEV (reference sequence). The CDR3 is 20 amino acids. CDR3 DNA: TGTGCCAGCAGCACCACAATGGGACAGGGAAAGGCAGCTGGGGCCAACGTCCTGACTTTC. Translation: CASSTTMGQGKAAGANVLTF.

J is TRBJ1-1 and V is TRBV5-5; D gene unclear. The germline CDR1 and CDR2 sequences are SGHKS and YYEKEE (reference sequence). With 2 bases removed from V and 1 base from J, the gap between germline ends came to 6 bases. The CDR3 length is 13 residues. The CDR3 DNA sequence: TGTGCCAGCAGCTTCCGGGGGAACACTGAAGCTTTCTTT. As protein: CASSFRGNTEAFF.

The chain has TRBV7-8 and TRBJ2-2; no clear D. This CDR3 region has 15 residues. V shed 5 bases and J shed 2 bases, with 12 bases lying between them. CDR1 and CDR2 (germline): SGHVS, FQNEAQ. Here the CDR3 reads CASSSSPANTGELFF. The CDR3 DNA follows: TGTGCCAGCAGCAGCAGCCCTGCAAACACCGGGGAGCTGTTTTTT. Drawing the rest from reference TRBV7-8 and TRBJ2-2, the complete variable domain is GAGVSQSPRYKVAKRGQDVALRCDPISGHVSLFWYQQALGQGPEFLTYFQNEAQLDKSGLPSDRFFAERPEGSVSTLKIQRTQQEDSAVYLCASSSSPANTGELFFGEGSRLTVL.

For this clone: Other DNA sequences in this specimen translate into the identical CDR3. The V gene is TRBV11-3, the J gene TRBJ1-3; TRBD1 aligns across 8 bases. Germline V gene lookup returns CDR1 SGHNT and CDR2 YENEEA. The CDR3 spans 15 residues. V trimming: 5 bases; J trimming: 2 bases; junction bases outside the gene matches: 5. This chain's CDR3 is CASSPGQGPGNTIYF. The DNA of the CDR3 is TGTGCCAGCAGCCCAGGACAGGGCCCTGGAAACACCATATATTTT.

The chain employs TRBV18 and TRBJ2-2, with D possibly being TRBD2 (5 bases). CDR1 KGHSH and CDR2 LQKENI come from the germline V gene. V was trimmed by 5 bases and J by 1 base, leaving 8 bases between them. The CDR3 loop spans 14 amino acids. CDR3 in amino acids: CASSGGLNTGELFF. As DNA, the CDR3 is TGTGCCAGCTCAGGAGGACTGAACACCGGGGAGCTGTTTTTT.

DNA for the CDR3: TGTGCCAGTAGTATAGGGAGACTACTCCACTCCTACAATGAGCAGTTCTTC. This codes for CASSIGRLLHSYNEQFF. This chain links TRBV19 with TRBJ2-1; weak D call: TRBD2 (5 bases). V was clipped by 1 base and J by 0 bases, with 13 bases between them. The CDR3 runs to 17 residues. CDR1 and CDR2 from the germline V gene are LNHDA and SQIVND (reference sequence). The whole variable domain, filled in from reference TRBV19 and TRBJ2-1, reads DGGITQSPKYLFRKEGQNVTLSCEQNLNHDAMYWYRQDPGQGLRLIYYSQIVNDFQKGDIAEGYSVSREKKESFPLTVTSAQKNPTAFYLCASSIGRLLHSYNEQFFGPGTRLTVL.

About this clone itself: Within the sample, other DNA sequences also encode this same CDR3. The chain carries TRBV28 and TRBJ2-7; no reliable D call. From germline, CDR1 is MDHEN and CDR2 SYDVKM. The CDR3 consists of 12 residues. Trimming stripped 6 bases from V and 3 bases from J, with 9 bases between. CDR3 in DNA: TGTGCCAGCAGCTCTACCAGCTACGAGCAGTACTTC. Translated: CASSSTSYEQYF.

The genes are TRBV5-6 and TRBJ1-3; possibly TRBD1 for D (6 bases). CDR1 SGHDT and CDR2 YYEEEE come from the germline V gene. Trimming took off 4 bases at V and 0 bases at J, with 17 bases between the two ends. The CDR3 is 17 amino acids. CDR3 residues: CASSTYREKGSGNTIYF. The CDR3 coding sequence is TGTGCCAGCAGCACTTACAGGGAAAAAGGCTCTGGAAACACCATATATTTT.

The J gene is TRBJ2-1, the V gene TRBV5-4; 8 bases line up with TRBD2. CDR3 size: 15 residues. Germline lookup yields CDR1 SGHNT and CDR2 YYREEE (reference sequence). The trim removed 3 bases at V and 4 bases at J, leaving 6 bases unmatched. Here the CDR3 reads CASSSTSEEYNEQFF. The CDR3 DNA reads TGTGCCAGCAGCTCGACTAGCGAGGAGTACAATGAGCAGTTCTTC.

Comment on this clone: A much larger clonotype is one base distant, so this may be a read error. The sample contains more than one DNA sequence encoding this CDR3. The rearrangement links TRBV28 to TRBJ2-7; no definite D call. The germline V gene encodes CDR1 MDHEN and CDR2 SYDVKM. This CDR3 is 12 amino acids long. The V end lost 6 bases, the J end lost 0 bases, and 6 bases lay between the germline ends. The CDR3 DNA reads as TGTGCCAGCAGGGCAGTCTCCTACGAGCAGTACTTC. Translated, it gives CASRAVSYEQYF. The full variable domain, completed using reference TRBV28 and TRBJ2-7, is DVKVTQSSRYLVKRTGEKVFLECVQDMDHENMFWYRQDPGLGLRLIYFSYDVKMKEKGDIPEGYSVSREKKERFSLILESASTNQTSMYLCASRAVSYEQYFGPGTRLTVT.

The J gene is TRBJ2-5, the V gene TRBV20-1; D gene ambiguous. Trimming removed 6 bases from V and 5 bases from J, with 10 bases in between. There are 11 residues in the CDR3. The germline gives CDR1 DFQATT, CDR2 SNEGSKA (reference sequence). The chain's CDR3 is CSALILETQYF. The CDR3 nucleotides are TGCAGTGCCCTCATCCTGGAGACCCAGTACTTC.

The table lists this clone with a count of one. The CDR3 bases are TGTGCCAGCAGTGAATATGAACGACAGGGGGTCTCCTACGAGCAGTACTTC. Translating gives CASSEYERQGVSYEQYF. This chain connects TRBV25-1 to TRBJ2-7; 9 nucleotides align to TRBD1. The CDR3 runs 17 residues. With 0 bases clipped from V and 0 bases from J, the junction kept 6 bases outside the gene matches. Germline CDR1 MGHDK, CDR2 SYGVNS.